The count of the clone carrying this T cell receptor (beta chain) is one. Its antigen is not known. The sample originates from a study of shared clonotypes between healthy human individuals. Study-level points and caveats: Represented genetic and exposure-history diversity was restricted by having few donors. Across subsets, estimated richness was generally greater for naive than for memory populations. Relative to their counterparts shared across all four donors, non-shared clonotypes exhibited diminished generation probabilities.

Per the authors' pipeline: In the immunoSEQ data, sequences were junction-only and lacked quality scores, so filtering differed. Using immunoSEQ multiplex PCR, the repertoire was profiled, and TCRdb retains in-frame clones only, with some absent. The D gene and trimming were derived from the DNA, and the V and J assignments and clone size from that table. The sample holds about 2.1 million clones, over 85% seen once. It was CD45RO-negative cells, positively selected for CCR7, that made up naive CD8 cells, with terminally differentiated effector memory CD45RA+ cells excluded. Trimming took 6 bases from V and 4 from J; bases not matched to a gene: 10. Germline V gives CDR1 MGHRA, CDR2 YSYEKL. This CDR3 comprises 15 residues.

The chain couples TRBV4-1 to TRBJ2-7; TRBD1 aligns across 9 bases. The sample taken for sequencing was naive CD8+ T cells from PBMCs. This receptor was obtained from a man younger than 35 in good health. Some clones in this sample may be carry-over from other donors' samples. The CDR3 nucleotides are TGCGCCAGCAGTGAGGGACAGGGATTTCCGTACGAGCAGTACTTC. This gives the protein CASSEGQGFPYEQYF.